What follows are 32 T cell receptor beta chains derived from one specimen sequenced in a study of blood T cell repertoires in COVID-19 (dated by TCRdb to between 2020 and 2021). Libraries were prepared through the immunoSEQ multiplex PCR assay. This immuneACCESS table, as held by TCRdb, lists in-frame sequences with V and J called but not all clones. Of the missing ones, under half trace to an unresolved V gene in checked studies; the others have no known cause. The sample data list some 44,000 clones, and around 90% of these were observed just once. The top ten clonotypes cover approximately 15% of the sample. The material sequenced was peripheral blood. These receptors originate from a man in his sixties with active COVID-19.

The CDR3 sequence is CASSPRTGENTEAFF. In DNA, the CDR3 is TGTGCCAGCTCACCAAGGACAGGGGAAAACACTGAAGCTTTCTTT. The chain is built from TRBV18 and TRBJ1-1; 9 nucleotides line up with TRBD1. The CDR3 totals 15 residues. The germline gives CDR1 KGHSH, CDR2 LQKENI. J was trimmed by 2 bases and V by 2 bases; bases with no gene match: 3.

This chain connects TRBV14 to TRBJ1-1; D gene ambiguous. The CDR3 sequence is 12 residues long. The ends were cut back, 4 bases at V and 2 bases at J, with 5 bases in the middle. The germline CDR1 and CDR2 sequences are SGHDN and FVKESK. CDR3 bases: TGTGCCAGCAGCCTTTATAACACTGAAGCTTTCTTT. This sequence encodes CASSLYNTEAFF.

CDR3 protein: CASSSGQGYEQYF. In nucleotides, the CDR3 is TGTGCCAGCAGTTCGGGACAGGGGTACGAGCAGTACTTC. This chain links TRBV28 with TRBJ2-7, with 10 bases that match TRBD1. This CDR3 region has 13 residues. With V trimmed by 4 bases and J by 4 bases, 1 base remained unmatched. Germline V lookup: CDR1 MDHEN, CDR2 SYDVKM.

The chain links TRBV6-5 to TRBJ2-5; D may be TRBD2 (7 bases). V gave up 6 bases and J gave up 4 bases, with 18 bases separating them. Germline V CDR1 and CDR2: MNHEY, SVGAGI. The CDR3 sequence is 15 residues long. CDR3 loop: CASRTPRGGVETQYF. The CDR3 DNA reads TGTGCCAGCAGAACCCCTAGAGGGGGGGTAGAGACCCAGTACTTC.

The rearrangement links TRBV25-1 to TRBJ2-7, with 8 bases lining up with TRBD1. The CDR3 runs to 14 residues. V shed 3 bases and J 7 bases; nucleotides not matched to a gene: 8. Germline V gene sequence: CDR1 MGHDK, CDR2 SYGVNS. The CDR3 spells CASSDSGQGEEQYF. The CDR3 DNA sequence: TGTGCCAGCAGTGACTCTGGACAGGGCGAAGAGCAGTACTTC.

This sequence joins TRBV14 and TRBJ1-2; no clear D. This CDR3 region has 16 residues. Trimming stripped 0 bases from V and 3 bases from J, with 14 bases between. Germline V gene sequence: CDR1 SGHDN, CDR2 FVKESK. The CDR3 DNA is TGTGCCAGCAGCCAAGATCGAATTAGAACAGACTATGGCTACACCTTC. Translation: CASSQDRIRTDYGYTF.

The rearrangement links TRBV29-1 to TRBJ2-7; TRBD1 aligns across 9 bases. J lost 4 bases, V lost 7 bases, and 5 bases had no gene match. CDR3 length equals 12 residues. Germline V gene sequence: CDR1 SQVTM, CDR2 ANQGSEA. This CDR3 reads CSGGDREYEQYF. CDR3 bases: TGCAGCGGGGGGGACAGGGAATACGAGCAGTACTTC.

The chain has TRBV28 and TRBJ1-2; 10 positions agree with TRBD1. Per germline, CDR1 MDHEN and CDR2 SYDVKM. With 9 bases clipped from V and 7 bases from J, the junction kept 11 bases outside the gene matches. The CDR3 runs to 14 residues. CDR3 protein: CASLPPGTGVGYTF. The CDR3 nucleotides are TGTGCCAGTCTACCACCCGGGACAGGGGTTGGCTACACCTTC.

The J gene is TRBJ1-2, the V gene TRBV5-1, with 9 bases identical to TRBD1. Germline CDR1 SGHRS, CDR2 YFSETQ. The CDR3 sequence is 14 residues long. J gave up 4 bases and V 8 bases, and 9 bases lay outside the gene matches. CDR3 loop: CASFPGTGIYGYTF. The CDR3 nucleotides are TGCGCCAGTTTTCCCGGGACAGGGATCTATGGCTACACCTTC.

This clone was found once. The J gene is TRBJ2-3, the V gene TRBV6-2 or TRBV6-3; D possibly corresponds to TRBD2 (6 bases). The germline V and J ends were trimmed by 2 bases and 2 bases, with 11 bases remaining between them. This CDR3 is built from 15 residues. Germline V gene lookup returns CDR1 MNHEY and CDR2 SVGEGT. CDR3 in DNA: TGTGCCAGCAGTTACGTGCGGGGCCTCACAGATACGCAGTATTTT. This translates into CASSYVRGLTDTQYF.

This clone showed up just once. This chain connects TRBV3-1 (or the pseudogene TRBV3-2) to TRBJ1-5, with D perhaps TRBD1 (5 bases). The CDR3 covers 15 residues. Germline lookup yields CDR1 LGHDT and CDR2 YNNKEL (reference sequence). Trimming pared 3 bases from V and 2 bases from J, leaving 11 bases between. CDR3 sequence (DNA): TGTGCCAGCAGCCAGGGGCCAACGGGCAATCAGCCCCAGCATTTT. Its protein is CASSQGPTGNQPQHF.

This chain connects TRBV9 to TRBJ1-1; perhaps TRBD1 as D (5 bases). Germline CDR1 and CDR2: SGDLS and YYNGEE. The germline V and J ends were trimmed by 1 base and 1 base, with 8 bases remaining between them. This CDR3 is built from 14 residues. The CDR3 DNA reads as TGTGCCAGCAGCGTAACCAGGGAGAACACTGAAGCTTTCTTT. Protein sequence: CASSVTRENTEAFF.

The chain recombines TRBV5-4 with TRBJ1-1, with TRBD1 identical over 12 bases. Germline V CDR1 and CDR2: SGHNT, YYREEE (reference sequence). The CDR3 is 16 residues long. Trimming took 0 bases from V and 2 from J; bases not matched to a gene: 2. The CDR3 loop is CASSLGGTGGNTEAFF. Written as DNA, the CDR3 is TGTGCCAGCAGCTTGGGGGGGACAGGGGGCAACACTGAAGCTTTCTTT.

This clone was recorded only once. The chain employs TRBV28 and TRBJ2-2; 9 nucleotides agree with TRBD2. V was clipped by 3 bases and J by 0 bases; unmatched bases: 17. This CDR3 is 21 amino acids long. Germline values: CDR1 MDHEN, CDR2 SYDVKM. CDR3 bases: TGTGCCAGCAGTTTGTCATCCTCTTCCTGGGGACTAGCTCCGAACACCGGGGAGCTGTTTTTT. It encodes CASSLSSSSWGLAPNTGELFF.

Written as DNA, the CDR3 is TGTGCCAGCAGCAAAGCCCCGACATGTCCCGGGGCCAACGTCCTGACTTTC. Protein: CASSKAPTCPGANVLTF. The chain carries TRBV21-1 and TRBJ2-6; TRBD1 is the table's D call, not checked against the DNA. TRBV21-1 is a documented pseudogene. The CDR3 is 17 residues long.

This clone was found once. The chain joins TRBV5-1 to TRBJ2-2; 9 bases fit TRBD2. V lost 3 bases, J lost 5 bases, and 8 bases stayed unmatched. Germline lookup yields CDR1 SGHRS and CDR2 YFSETQ. This CDR3 is built from 16 residues. CDR3 nucleotide sequence: TGCGCCAGCAGCTCCTCGTCTAGCGGGAATACCGGGGAGCTGTTTTTT. Its protein is CASSSSSSGNTGELFF.

CDR3 DNA: TGTGCCAGCAGCTTAGCCCCGGGGTACAATGAGCAGTTCTTC. Its translation is CASSLAPGYNEQFF. The chain carries TRBV7-2 and TRBJ2-1; possible D gene TRBD2, 5 bases. The CDR3 sequence is 14 residues long. Looked up from germline, CDR1 is SGHTA and CDR2 is FQGNSA. V was pared by 0 bases and J by 4 bases, with 7 bases between.

This clone was recorded once. This rearrangement joins TRBV4-1 to TRBJ1-1; D remains unclear. Germline-derived CDR1 and CDR2 are MGHRA and YSYEKL. V was trimmed by 0 bases and J by 9 bases, leaving 11 bases between them. The CDR3 contains 13 residues. In DNA, the CDR3 is TGCGCCAGCAGCCAAGAAGGAACAGATCAAGCTTTCTTT. Translated: CASSQEGTDQAFF.

CDR3 nucleotide sequence: TGTGCCAGCAGGGCGGACAGTCTCAATCAGCCCCAGCATTTT. It codes for CASRADSLNQPQHF. The chain carries TRBV2 and TRBJ1-5; TRBD1 is a possible D gene (6 bases). The CDR3 spans 14 residues. Trimming pared 6 bases from V and 3 bases from J, leaving 12 bases between. Germline CDR1 reads SNHLY; CDR2 reads FYNNEI. Complete variable domain (other parts from reference TRBV2 and TRBJ1-5): EPEVTQTPSHQVTQMGQEVILRCVPISNHLYFYWYRQILGQKVEFLVSFYNNEISEKSEIFDDQFSVERPDGSNFTLKIRSTKLEDSAMYFCASRADSLNQPQHFGDGTRLSIL.

V is TRBV27 and J is TRBJ1-2; 11 positions match TRBD1. This CDR3 is built from 18 residues. The junction had 19 bases not matched to a gene; V was cut back by 6 bases and J by 7 bases. In germline, CDR1 is MNHEY, CDR2 SMNVEV (reference sequence). This CDR3 is CASSLSGTGGSTHSGYTF. The CDR3, as DNA: TGTGCCAGCAGCCTCTCCGGGACAGGGGGATCAACGCATTCTGGCTACACCTTC.

This chain connects TRBV5-1 to TRBJ2-5; 10 bases match TRBD2. Germline V gene sequence: CDR1 SGHRS, CDR2 YFSETQ. This CDR3 region has 15 residues. The J segment lost 1 base and the V segment lost 0 bases, leaving 0 bases of the junction unmatched. CDR3 sequence reads: CASSLERGGQETQYF. CDR3 in DNA: TGCGCCAGCAGCTTGGAGCGGGGGGGCCAAGAGACCCAGTACTTC.

This clone has a single count. This chain joins TRBV19 and TRBJ1-4, with a possible D match to TRBD1 (6 bases). CDR1 is LNHDA and CDR2 is SQIVND in the germline V gene (reference sequence). V lost 4 bases and J 8 bases, leaving 14 bases between the germline ends. The length of the CDR3 is 14 residues. The CDR3 loop is CASSKGPGTEKLFF. CDR3 in DNA: TGTGCCAGTAGTAAAGGTCCTGGGACAGAAAAACTGTTTTTT.

This clone has just one count. The chain links TRBV3-1 (or the pseudogene TRBV3-2) to TRBJ1-4; D possibly corresponds to TRBD1 (5 bases). Germline values: CDR1 LGHDT, CDR2 YNNKEL (reference sequence). The V end lost 1 base, the J end lost 7 bases, and 16 bases lay between the germline ends. CDR3 length equals 16 residues. CDR3 sequence reads: CASSQGLTGDAEKLFF. Here the CDR3 DNA reads TGTGCCAGCAGCCAAGGTCTAACGGGGGATGCTGAAAAACTGTTTTTT.

The V and J genes are TRBV4-1 and TRBJ1-2, with 8 bases aligning to TRBD1. Trimming at V came to 1 base and at J to 5 bases, leaving 9 bases not matched to a gene. Germline V gives CDR1 MGHRA, CDR2 YSYEKL. The CDR3 has 16 residues. The CDR3 DNA follows: TGCGCCAGCAGCCAAGCTGTTCCAGGGGGCGGGTATGGCTACACCTTC. This codes for CASSQAVPGGGYGYTF.

About this clone itself: Different DNA sequences within this sample yield the same CDR3. The chain employs TRBV5-6 and TRBJ1-2, with a weak D call TRBD1 (6 bases). Germline CDR1 is SGHDT and CDR2 is YYEEEE. V lost 4 bases and J 0 bases, leaving 16 bases between the germline ends. The CDR3 consists of 16 residues. The CDR3 nucleotides are TGTGCCAGCAGCCTCCCGCGGGGGGCAGCTAACTATGGCTACACCTTC. It encodes CASSLPRGAANYGYTF. The full variable domain, in which reference TRBV5-6 and TRBJ1-2 provide the parts outside the CDR3, is DAGVTQSPTHLIKTRGQQVTLRCSPKSGHDTVSWYQQALGQGPQFIFQYYEEEERQRGNFPDRFSGHQFPNYSSELNVNALLLGDSALYLCASSLPRGAANYGYTFGSGTRLTVV.

CDR3 amino acids: CASSLQDTEAFF. The CDR3 coding sequence is TGTGCCAGCAGCTTGCAGGATACTGAAGCTTTCTTT. V usage is TRBV5-4 and J usage is TRBJ1-1; D gene ambiguous. V was pared by 1 base and J by 5 bases, with 6 bases between. The germline V gene encodes CDR1 SGHNT and CDR2 YYREEE (reference sequence). CDR3 size: 12 residues. Based on the CDR3 plus reference TRBV5-4 and TRBJ1-1, the full variable domain is ETGVTQSPTHLIKTRGQQVTLRCSSQSGHNTVSWYQQALGQGPQFIFQYYREEENGRGNFPPRFSGLQFPNYSSELNVNALELDDSALYLCASSLQDTEAFFGQGTRLTVV.

The V gene is TRBV12-3 or TRBV12-4, the J gene TRBJ1-2, with 7 bases aligning to TRBD1. The CDR3 sequence is 12 residues long. The V segment lost 1 base and the J segment 8 bases; nucleotides outside the gene matches: 1. The CDR3 region has the DNA TGTGCCAGCAGTTTAGGACAGGGAGGCTACACCTTC. Its translation is CASSLGQGGYTF.

This clone was recorded once. The chain carries TRBV6-1 and TRBJ2-7; 10 bases map to TRBD1. CDR1 is MNHNS and CDR2 is SASEGT in the germline V gene. There are 15 residues in the CDR3. Trimming cost V 0 bases and J 4 bases; bases outside gene matches: 3. The chain's CDR3 is CASSEAGTGVYEQYF. Here the CDR3 DNA reads TGTGCCAGCAGTGAAGCCGGGACAGGGGTTTACGAGCAGTACTTC.

This chain links TRBV28 with TRBJ2-1, with 12 bases aligning to TRBD2. V gave up 9 bases and J gave up 10 bases; unmatched junction bases: 10. This CDR3 region has 14 residues. Germline V gene lookup returns CDR1 MDHEN and CDR2 SYDVKM. The CDR3 loop reads CASIRTSGAGEQFF. DNA of the CDR3: TGTGCCAGTATTCGGACTAGCGGGGCGGGAGAGCAGTTCTTC.

This clone was observed a handful of times. J is TRBJ2-1 and V is TRBV6-5, with D perhaps matching TRBD2 (6 bases). CDR1 is MNHEY, CDR2 SVGAGI, per germline. There are 13 residues in the CDR3. The V gene lost 4 bases and the J gene lost 5 bases, with 9 bases spanning the gap. CDR3 nucleotides: TGTGCCAGCAGTTTAGGACTAAACAATGAGCAGTTCTTC. Translating gives CASSLGLNNEQFF.

The rearrangement links TRBV6-5 to TRBJ1-1; D not resolved. The CDR3 sequence is 15 residues long. Germline lookup yields CDR1 MNHEY and CDR2 SVGAGI. V shed 8 bases and J shed 1 base, with 17 bases lying between them. The DNA of the CDR3 is TGTGCCAGCTTCCAGGCCCCGGCGGGGAACACTGAAGCTTTCTTT. It is translated as CASFQAPAGNTEAFF.

In its sample, this clone is medium-sized. The chain joins TRBV9 to TRBJ2-3, with D possibly matching TRBD1 (5 bases). Germline CDR1 and CDR2: SGDLS and YYNGEE. V gave up 4 bases and J gave up 3 bases, with 21 bases separating them. The CDR3 totals 17 residues. The CDR3 region has the DNA TGTGCCAGCAGCTCGCACCAGGGTATCGATTATACAGATACGCAGTATTTT. Translation: CASSSHQGIDYTDTQYF.